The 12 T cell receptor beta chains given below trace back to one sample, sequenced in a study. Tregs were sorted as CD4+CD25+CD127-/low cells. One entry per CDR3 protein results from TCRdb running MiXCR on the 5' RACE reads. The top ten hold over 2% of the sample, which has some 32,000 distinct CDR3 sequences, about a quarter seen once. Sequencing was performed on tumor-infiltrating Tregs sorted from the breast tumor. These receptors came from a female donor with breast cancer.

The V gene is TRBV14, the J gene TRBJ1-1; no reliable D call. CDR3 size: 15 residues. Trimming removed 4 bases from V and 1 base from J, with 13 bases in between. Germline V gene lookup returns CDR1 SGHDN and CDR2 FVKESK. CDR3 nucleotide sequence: TGTGCCAGCAGCCCCTCCAGGCAGACGAACACTGAAGCTTTCTTT. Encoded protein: CASSPSRQTNTEAFF.

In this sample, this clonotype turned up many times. This chain's CDR3 is CSARDGVQGQPQHF. The DNA of the CDR3 is TGCAGTGCTAGAGATGGGGTGCAAGGCCAGCCCCAGCATTTT. The chain has TRBV20-1 and TRBJ1-5, with D unclear. This CDR3 region has 14 residues. Per the germline V gene, CDR1 is DFQATT and CDR2 is SNEGSKA (reference sequence). V was trimmed by 0 bases and J by 7 bases, leaving 13 bases between them.

In nucleotides, the CDR3 is TGCAGTGCTAGAGACCGGGACTTTGTGGGAATCGCAGATACGCAGTATTTT. This translates into CSARDRDFVGIADTQYF. J is TRBJ2-3 and V is TRBV20-1, with a possible D match to TRBD2 (6 bases). Deletions cut 0 bases from V and 4 bases from J, with 20 bases between. Looked up from germline, CDR1 is DFQATT and CDR2 is SNEGSKA (reference sequence). This CDR3 spans 17 amino acids.

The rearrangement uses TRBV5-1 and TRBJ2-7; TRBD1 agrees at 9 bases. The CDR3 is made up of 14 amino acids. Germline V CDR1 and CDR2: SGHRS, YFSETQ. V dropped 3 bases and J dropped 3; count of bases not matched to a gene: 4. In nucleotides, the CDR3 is TGCGCCAGCAGCTGGGGGACAGGGAGCTACGAGCAGTACTTC. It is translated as CASSWGTGSYEQYF.

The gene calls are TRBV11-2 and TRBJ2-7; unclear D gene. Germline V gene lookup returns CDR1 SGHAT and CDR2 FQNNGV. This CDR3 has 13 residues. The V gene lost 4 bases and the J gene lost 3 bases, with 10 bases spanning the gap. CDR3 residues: CASSSHGFYEQYF. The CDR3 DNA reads TGTGCCAGCAGCTCCCATGGGTTCTACGAGCAGTACTTC.

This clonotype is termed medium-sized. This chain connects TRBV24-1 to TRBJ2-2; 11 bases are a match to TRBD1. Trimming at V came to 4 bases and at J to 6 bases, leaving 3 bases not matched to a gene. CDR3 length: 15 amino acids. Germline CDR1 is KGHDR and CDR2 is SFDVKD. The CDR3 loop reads CATSDQGQGAGELFF. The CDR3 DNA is TGTGCCACCAGTGACCAGGGACAGGGGGCCGGGGAGCTGTTTTTT.

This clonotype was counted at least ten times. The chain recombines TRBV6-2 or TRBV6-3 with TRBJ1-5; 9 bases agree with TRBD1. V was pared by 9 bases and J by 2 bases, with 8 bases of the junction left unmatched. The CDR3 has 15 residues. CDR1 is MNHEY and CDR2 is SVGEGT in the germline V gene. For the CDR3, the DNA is TGTGCCAGTACCACAGGGGGCAGGGGCAATCAGCCCCAGCATTTT. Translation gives CASTTGGRGNQPQHF.

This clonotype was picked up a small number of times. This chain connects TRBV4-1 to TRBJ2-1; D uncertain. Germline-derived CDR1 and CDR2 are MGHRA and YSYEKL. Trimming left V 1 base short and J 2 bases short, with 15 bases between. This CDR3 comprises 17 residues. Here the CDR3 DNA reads TGCGCCAGCAGCCAAGGCCCTCAGGTAACGACCTACAATGAGCAGTTCTTC. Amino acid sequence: CASSQGPQVTTYNEQFF.

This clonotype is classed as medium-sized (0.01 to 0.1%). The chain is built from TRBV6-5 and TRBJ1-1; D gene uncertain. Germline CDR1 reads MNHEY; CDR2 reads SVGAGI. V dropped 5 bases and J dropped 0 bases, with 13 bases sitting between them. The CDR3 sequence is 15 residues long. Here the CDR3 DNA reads TGTGCCAGCAGTACCCGACGTAACATGAACACTGAAGCTTTCTTT. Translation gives CASSTRRNMNTEAFF.

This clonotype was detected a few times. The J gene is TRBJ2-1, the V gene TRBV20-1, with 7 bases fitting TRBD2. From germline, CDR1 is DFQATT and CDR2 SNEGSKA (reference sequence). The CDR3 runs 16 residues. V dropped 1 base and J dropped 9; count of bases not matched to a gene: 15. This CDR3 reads CSARAYLGGRPFEQFF. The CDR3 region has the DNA TGCAGTGCTAGAGCCTACCTGGGCGGGAGACCCTTTGAGCAGTTCTTC.

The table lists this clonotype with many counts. As DNA, the CDR3 is TGCAGTGCTAGCCGTACGACCAACAATGAGCAGTTCTTC. This translates into CSASRTTNNEQFF. This chain uses TRBV20-1 with TRBJ2-1; D gene unclear. CDR1 is DFQATT and CDR2 is SNEGSKA in the germline V gene (reference sequence). This CDR3 has 13 amino acids. V was clipped by 3 bases and J by 5 bases, with 11 bases between them.

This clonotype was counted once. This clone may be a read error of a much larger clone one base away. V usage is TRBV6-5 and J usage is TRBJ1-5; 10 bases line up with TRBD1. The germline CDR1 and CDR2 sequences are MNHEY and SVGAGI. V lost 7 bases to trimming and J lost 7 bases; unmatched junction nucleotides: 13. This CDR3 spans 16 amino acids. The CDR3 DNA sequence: TGTGCCAGCAATAATCCGGGACAGGGGAAGGAACAGCCCCAGCATTTT. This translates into CASNNPGQGKEQPQHF.